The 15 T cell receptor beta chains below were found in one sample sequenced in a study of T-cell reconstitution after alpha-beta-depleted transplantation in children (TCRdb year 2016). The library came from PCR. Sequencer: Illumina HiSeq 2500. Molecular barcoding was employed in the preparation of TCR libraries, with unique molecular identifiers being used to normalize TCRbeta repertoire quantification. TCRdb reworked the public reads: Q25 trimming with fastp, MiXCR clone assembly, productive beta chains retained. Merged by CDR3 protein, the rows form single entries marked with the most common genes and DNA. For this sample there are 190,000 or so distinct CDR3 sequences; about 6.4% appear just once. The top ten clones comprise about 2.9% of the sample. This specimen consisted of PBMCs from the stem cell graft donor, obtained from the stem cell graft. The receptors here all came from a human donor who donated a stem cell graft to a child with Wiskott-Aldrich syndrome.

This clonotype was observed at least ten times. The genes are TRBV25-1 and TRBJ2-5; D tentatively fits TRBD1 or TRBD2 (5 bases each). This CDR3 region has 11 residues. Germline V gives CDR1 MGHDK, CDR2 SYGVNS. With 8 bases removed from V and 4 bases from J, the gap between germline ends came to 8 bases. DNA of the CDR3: TGTGCCAGCTCAGGGAGAGAGACCCAGTACTTC. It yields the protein CASSGRETQYF.

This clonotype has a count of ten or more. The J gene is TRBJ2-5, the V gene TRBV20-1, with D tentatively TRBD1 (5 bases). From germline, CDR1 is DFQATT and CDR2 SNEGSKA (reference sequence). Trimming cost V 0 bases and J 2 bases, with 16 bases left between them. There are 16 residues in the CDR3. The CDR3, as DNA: TGCAGTGCTAGAGATTTCCGCAGGGATAATCAAGAGACCCAGTACTTC. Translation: CSARDFRRDNQETQYF.

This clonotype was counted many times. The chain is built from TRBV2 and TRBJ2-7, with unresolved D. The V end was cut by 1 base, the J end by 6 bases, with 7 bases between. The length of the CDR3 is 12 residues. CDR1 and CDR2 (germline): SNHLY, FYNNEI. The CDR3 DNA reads TGTGCCAGCAGTGAAGAACGGACCGAGCAGTACTTC. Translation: CASSEERTEQYF.

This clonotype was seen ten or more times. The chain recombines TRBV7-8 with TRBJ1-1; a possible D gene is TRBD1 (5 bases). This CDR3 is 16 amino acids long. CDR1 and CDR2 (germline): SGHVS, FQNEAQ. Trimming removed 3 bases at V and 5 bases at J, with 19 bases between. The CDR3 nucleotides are TGTGCCAGCAGCTTGTATCGGTTCGGAGGGGCAACTGAAGCTTTCTTT. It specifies CASSLYRFGGATEAFF.

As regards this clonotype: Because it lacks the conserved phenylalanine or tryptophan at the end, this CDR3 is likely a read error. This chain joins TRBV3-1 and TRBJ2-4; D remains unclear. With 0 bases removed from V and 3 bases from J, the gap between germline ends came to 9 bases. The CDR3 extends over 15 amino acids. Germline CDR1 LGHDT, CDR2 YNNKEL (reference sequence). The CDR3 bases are TGTGCCAGCAGCCAAGAGGCCCTGGGCAAAAACATTCAGTACTAC. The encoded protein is CASSQEALGKNIQYY.

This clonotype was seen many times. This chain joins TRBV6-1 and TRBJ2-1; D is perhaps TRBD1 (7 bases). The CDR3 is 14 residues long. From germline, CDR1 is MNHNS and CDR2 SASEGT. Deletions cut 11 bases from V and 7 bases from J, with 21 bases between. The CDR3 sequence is CALEGATRGNEQFF. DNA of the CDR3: TGTGCCCTAGAGGGGGCCACGCGGGGAAATGAGCAGTTCTTC.

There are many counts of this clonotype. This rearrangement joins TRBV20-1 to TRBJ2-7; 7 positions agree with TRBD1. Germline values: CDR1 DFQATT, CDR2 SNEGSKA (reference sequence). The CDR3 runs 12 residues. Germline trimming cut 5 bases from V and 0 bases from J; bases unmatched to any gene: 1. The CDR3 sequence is CSAGQDSYEQYF. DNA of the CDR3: TGCAGTGCTGGACAGGACTCCTACGAGCAGTACTTC.

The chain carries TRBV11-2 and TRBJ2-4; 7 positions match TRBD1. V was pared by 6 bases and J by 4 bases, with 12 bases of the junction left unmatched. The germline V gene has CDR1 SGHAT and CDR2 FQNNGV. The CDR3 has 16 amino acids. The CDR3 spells CASRKTGTEKKNIQYF. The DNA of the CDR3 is TGTGCCAGCAGGAAAACCGGGACAGAAAAAAAAAACATTCAGTACTTC.

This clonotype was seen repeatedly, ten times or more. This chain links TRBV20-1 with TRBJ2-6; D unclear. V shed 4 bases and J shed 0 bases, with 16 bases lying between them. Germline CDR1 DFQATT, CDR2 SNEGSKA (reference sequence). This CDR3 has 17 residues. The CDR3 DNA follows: TGCAGTGCTAAATTGGCAGGAGTACACTCTGGGGCCAACGTCCTGACTTTC. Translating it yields CSAKLAGVHSGANVLTF.

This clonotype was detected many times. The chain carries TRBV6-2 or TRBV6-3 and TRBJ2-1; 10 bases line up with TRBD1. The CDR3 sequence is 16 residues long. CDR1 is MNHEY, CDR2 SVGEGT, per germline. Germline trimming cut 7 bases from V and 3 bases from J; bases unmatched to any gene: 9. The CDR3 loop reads CASTQTGGPYYNEQFF. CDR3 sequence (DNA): TGTGCCAGCACCCAGACAGGGGGCCCCTACTACAATGAGCAGTTCTTC.

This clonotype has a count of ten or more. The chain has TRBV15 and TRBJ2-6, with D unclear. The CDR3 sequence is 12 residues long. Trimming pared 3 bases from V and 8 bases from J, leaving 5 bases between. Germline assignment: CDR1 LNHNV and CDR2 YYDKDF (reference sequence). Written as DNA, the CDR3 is TGTGCCACCAGCAGGGGCTCCAACGTCCTGACTTTC. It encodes CATSRGSNVLTF.

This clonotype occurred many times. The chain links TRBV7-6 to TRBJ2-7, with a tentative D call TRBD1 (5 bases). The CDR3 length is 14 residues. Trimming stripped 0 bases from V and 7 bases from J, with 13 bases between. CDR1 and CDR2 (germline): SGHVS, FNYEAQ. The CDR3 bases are TGTGCCAGCAGCTTAGCGGGGAAAGGGGTGGAGCAGTACTTC. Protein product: CASSLAGKGVEQYF. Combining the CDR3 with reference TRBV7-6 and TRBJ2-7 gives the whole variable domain GAGVSQSPRYKVTKRGQDVALRCDPISGHVSLYWYRQALGQGPEFLTYFNYEAQQDKSGLPNDRFSAERPEGSISTLTIQRTEQRDSAMYRCASSLAGKGVEQYFGPGTRLTVT.

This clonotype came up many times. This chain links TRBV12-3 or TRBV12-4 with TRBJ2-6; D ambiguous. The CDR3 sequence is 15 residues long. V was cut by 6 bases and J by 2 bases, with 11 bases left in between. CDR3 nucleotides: TGTGCCAGCAGCTTGAGGTTCACTGGGGCCAACGTCCTGACTTTC. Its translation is CASSLRFTGANVLTF.

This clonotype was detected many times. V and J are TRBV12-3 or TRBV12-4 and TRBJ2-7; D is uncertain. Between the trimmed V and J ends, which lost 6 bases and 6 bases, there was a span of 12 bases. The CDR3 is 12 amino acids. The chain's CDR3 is CASRTTVGEQYF. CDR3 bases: TGTGCCAGCAGAACCACAGTGGGCGAGCAGTACTTC.

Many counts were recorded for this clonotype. CDR3 region: CSAGLAGGTYEQYF. The CDR3 coding sequence is TGCAGCGCCGGACTAGCGGGGGGTACTTACGAGCAGTACTTC. The chain carries TRBV29-1 and TRBJ2-7, with TRBD2 matching over 14 bases. Trimming at V came to 7 bases and at J to 4 bases, leaving 6 bases not matched to a gene. CDR3 length equals 14 residues. From germline, CDR1 is SQVTM and CDR2 ANQGSEA.